The rows below give T cell receptor beta chains drawn from one sample of a study of radiation and T cells in renal cell carcinoma. Assay used: immunoSEQ multiplex PCR; TCRdb lists only in-frame clones, some missing. The table shows about 90,000 clones, with about 82% occurring only once. Source: blood, taken from a patient whose treatment included radiotherapy and nephrectomy. The receptors shown here come from a man aged 45-60 years with renal cell carcinoma. Each CDR3 is given with its conserved first and last residue. Fields, in order: D gene, J gene, V gene, clone size, CDR3 protein, CDR3 DNA. A D gene is named only where the DNA matches it firmly. Expanded clones are given a class, and other clones once, few, many or no size at all.

D gene: -; J gene: TRBJ2-5; V gene: TRBV6-1; clone size: -; CDR3 protein: CASGGTAYGTQYF; CDR3 DNA: TGTGCCAGCGGGGGGACAGCTTATGGGACCCAGTACTTC
D gene: TRBD2; J gene: TRBJ2-2; V gene: TRBV6-1; clone size: -; CDR3 protein: CASSETMSGRPGELFF; CDR3 DNA: TGTGCCAGCAGTGAAACGATGAGCGGGAGGCCCGGGGAGCTGTTTTTT
D gene: TRBD2; J gene: TRBJ2-1; V gene: TRBV5-6; clone size: -; CDR3 protein: CASRSPGLAGGHEQFF; CDR3 DNA: TGTGCCAGCAGGTCACCTGGACTAGCGGGGGGGCATGAGCAGTTCTTC
D gene: -; J gene: TRBJ1-5; V gene: TRBV28; clone size: -; CDR3 protein: CASSLPIPGDSNQPQHF; CDR3 DNA: TGTGCCAGCAGTTTACCGATTCCCGGGGATAGCAATCAGCCCCAGCATTTT
D gene: -; J gene: TRBJ2-3; V gene: TRBV6-6; clone size: -; CDR3 protein: CASSYLTDTQYF; CDR3 DNA: TGTGCCAGCAGTTACCTCACAGATACGCAGTATTTT
D gene: -; J gene: TRBJ1-1; V gene: TRBV19; clone size: few; CDR3 protein: CASMGYTEAFF; CDR3 DNA: TGTGCCAGTATGGGCTATACTGAAGCTTTCTTT
D gene: TRBD1; J gene: TRBJ2-1; V gene: TRBV5-6; clone size: -; CDR3 protein: CASSLGGQGNEQFF; CDR3 DNA: TGTGCCAGCAGCTTGGGGGGACAGGGGAATGAGCAGTTCTTC
D gene: TRBD1; J gene: TRBJ1-1; V gene: TRBV9; clone size: -; CDR3 protein: CASSVPRGGLGNTEAFF; CDR3 DNA: TGTGCCAGCAGCGTCCCCCGAGGGGGCCTGGGGAACACTGAAGCTTTCTTT
D gene: TRBD1; J gene: TRBJ1-1; V gene: TRBV30; clone size: -; CDR3 protein: CATDRGTSNTEAFF; CDR3 DNA: TGTGCCACCGACAGGGGGACATCCAACACTGAAGCTTTCTTT
D gene: -; J gene: TRBJ2-2; V gene: TRBV27; clone size: few; CDR3 protein: CASSLSDGVFF; CDR3 DNA: TGTGCCAGCAGTTTAAGCGATGGGGTGTTTTTT
D gene: -; J gene: TRBJ2-5; V gene: TRBV6-5; clone size: -; CDR3 protein: CASRGSGGTQYF; CDR3 DNA: TGTGCCAGCCGTGGGTCCGGTGGGACCCAGTACTTC
D gene: -; J gene: TRBJ1-2; V gene: TRBV6-6; clone size: -; CDR3 protein: CASSDIRGSDYGYTF; CDR3 DNA: TGTGCCAGCAGTGATATCCGGGGGAGTGACTATGGCTACACCTTC
D gene: TRBD2; J gene: TRBJ2-3; V gene: TRBV2; clone size: -; CDR3 protein: CASRSGRASTDTQYF; CDR3 DNA: TGTGCCAGCCGTAGCGGGAGGGCATCCACAGATACGCAGTATTTT
D gene: TRBD1; J gene: TRBJ1-2; V gene: TRBV2; clone size: -; CDR3 protein: CASRGQFYGYTF; CDR3 DNA: TGTGCCAGCAGGGGACAGTTCTATGGCTACACCTTC
D gene: -; J gene: TRBJ2-5; V gene: TRBV4-1; clone size: -; CDR3 protein: CASSQVSETGQYF; CDR3 DNA: TGCGCCAGCAGCCAAGTCTCAGAGACGGGCCAGTACTTC
D gene: -; J gene: TRBJ2-3; V gene: TRBV27; clone size: -; CDR3 protein: CASSQTDTQYF; CDR3 DNA: TGTGCCAGCAGCCAGACAGATACGCAGTATTTT
D gene: TRBD2; J gene: TRBJ2-5; V gene: TRBV7-9; clone size: -; CDR3 protein: CASSPLAGDWETQYF; CDR3 DNA: TGTGCCAGCAGCCCACTAGCGGGGGATTGGGAGACCCAGTACTTC
D gene: -; J gene: TRBJ1-5; V gene: TRBV18; clone size: -; CDR3 protein: CASSPRGAPDQPQHF; CDR3 DNA: TGTGCCAGCTCACCGAGGGGGGCCCCGGATCAGCCCCAGCATTTT
D gene: TRBD1; J gene: TRBJ1-4; V gene: TRBV19; clone size: -; CDR3 protein: CARPHPGGNEKLFF; CDR3 DNA: TGTGCCAGACCCCATCCAGGGGGTAATGAAAAACTGTTTTTT
D gene: -; J gene: TRBJ2-5; V gene: TRBV7-2; clone size: -; CDR3 protein: CASSRGAGRGETQYF; CDR3 DNA: TGTGCCAGCAGCCGCGGGGCGGGCCGGGGGGAGACCCAGTACTTC
D gene: -; J gene: TRBJ2-7; V gene: TRBV30; clone size: -; CDR3 protein: CAWSTKKGSYEQYF; CDR3 DNA: TGTGCCTGGAGTACAAAGAAGGGGTCCTACGAGCAGTACTTC
D gene: TRBD2; J gene: TRBJ2-3; V gene: TRBV7-9; clone size: -; CDR3 protein: CASSPGLAGETDTQYF; CDR3 DNA: TGTGCCAGCAGCCCTGGACTAGCGGGAGAAACAGATACGCAGTATTTT
D gene: -; J gene: TRBJ1-2; V gene: TRBV11-1; clone size: -; CDR3 protein: CASSPRSQGNGYTF; CDR3 DNA: TGTGCCAGCAGCCCTAGGTCGCAGGGAAATGGCTACACCTTC
D gene: TRBD1; J gene: TRBJ2-2; V gene: TRBV5-1; clone size: many; CDR3 protein: CASSLLPPGQTTGELFF; CDR3 DNA: TGCGCCAGCAGCCTACTCCCCCCGGGACAGACCACCGGGGAGCTGTTTTTT
D gene: -; J gene: TRBJ1-2; V gene: TRBV5-1; clone size: -; CDR3 protein: CASSLDSRNGYTF; CDR3 DNA: TGCGCCAGCAGCTTGGACAGTAGAAATGGCTACACCTTC
D gene: TRBD1; J gene: TRBJ2-7; V gene: TRBV6-5; clone size: -; CDR3 protein: CASSRSGTGAYEQYF; CDR3 DNA: TGTGCCAGCAGTCGCAGCGGGACAGGGGCTTATGAGCAGTACTTC
D gene: -; J gene: TRBJ2-3; V gene: TRBV6-4; clone size: -; CDR3 protein: CASSETVLGSQYF; CDR3 DNA: TGTGCCAGCAGTGAAACCGTCCTCGGGTCGCAGTATTTT
D gene: -; J gene: TRBJ1-6; V gene: TRBV18; clone size: -; CDR3 protein: CASSPYPTPNSPLHF; CDR3 DNA: TGTGCCAGCTCACCTTATCCGACCCCAAATTCACCCCTCCACTTT
D gene: -; J gene: TRBJ1-2; V gene: TRBV6-6; clone size: -; CDR3 protein: CASSYDNHLGRNGYTF; CDR3 DNA: TGTGCCAGCAGTTACGACAACCACTTGGGTCGGAATGGCTACACCTTC
D gene: -; J gene: TRBJ1-4; V gene: TRBV30; clone size: once; CDR3 protein: CALTSGTPSEKLFF; CDR3 DNA: TGTGCCCTAACCTCGGGAACTCCAAGTGAAAAACTGTTTTTT
D gene: TRBD2; J gene: TRBJ2-2; V gene: TRBV7-9; clone size: -; CDR3 protein: CASSLGWEGLSTGELFF; CDR3 DNA: TGTGCCAGCAGCTTGGGGTGGGAGGGCCTAAGCACCGGGGAGCTGTTTTTT
D gene: -; J gene: TRBJ1-1; V gene: TRBV19; clone size: once; CDR3 protein: CASSITGVTEAFF; CDR3 DNA: TGTGCCAGTAGTATAACGGGGGTCACTGAAGCTTTCTTT
D gene: TRBD1; J gene: TRBJ2-1; V gene: TRBV27; clone size: -; CDR3 protein: CASSFGTGSFNEQFF; CDR3 DNA: TGTGCCAGCAGTTTCGGGACAGGCAGTTTCAATGAGCAGTTCTTC
D gene: TRBD2; J gene: TRBJ2-7; V gene: TRBV10-1; clone size: -; CDR3 protein: CASSEGLAGAGEQYF; CDR3 DNA: TGCGCCAGCAGTGAAGGGCTAGCGGGAGCGGGCGAGCAGTACTTC
D gene: -; J gene: TRBJ2-3; V gene: TRBV13; clone size: -; CDR3 protein: CASSLAPASTDTQYF; CDR3 DNA: TGTGCCAGCAGCTTAGCCCCGGCCAGCACAGATACGCAGTATTTT
D gene: -; J gene: TRBJ1-3; V gene: TRBV9; clone size: -; CDR3 protein: CASSVVSSVSGNTIYF; CDR3 DNA: TGTGCCAGCAGCGTAGTCTCATCCGTCTCTGGAAACACCATATATTTT
D gene: TRBD2; J gene: TRBJ2-5; V gene: TRBV28; clone size: -; CDR3 protein: CASSFPSGQETQYF; CDR3 DNA: TGTGCCAGCAGTTTTCCTAGCGGCCAAGAGACCCAGTACTTC
D gene: TRBD2; J gene: TRBJ2-5; V gene: TRBV9; clone size: -; CDR3 protein: CASSVGPTSGQETQYF; CDR3 DNA: TGTGCCAGCAGCGTAGGCCCCACTAGCGGACAAGAGACCCAGTACTTC
D gene: TRBD1; J gene: TRBJ2-2; V gene: TRBV5-1; clone size: -; CDR3 protein: CASNRGDTGELFF; CDR3 DNA: TGCGCCAGCAACAGGGGTGACACCGGGGAGCTGTTTTTT
D gene: TRBD2; J gene: TRBJ2-1; V gene: TRBV18; clone size: -; CDR3 protein: CASSPAGTTSEQFF; CDR3 DNA: TGTGCCAGCTCACCAGCCGGGACTACCAGTGAGCAGTTCTTC
D gene: TRBD2; J gene: TRBJ2-3; V gene: TRBV14; clone size: few; CDR3 protein: CASSQQLAGVGDTQYF; CDR3 DNA: TGTGCCAGCAGCCAACAACTAGCGGGAGTAGGAGATACGCAGTATTTT